The 30 T cell receptor beta chains in this list originate from one sample, sequenced in a study of shared clonotypes between healthy human individuals. Profiling relied on immunoSEQ multiplex PCR, and the TCRdb table lists in-frame clones only, not all of them. The sample consists of about 2 million clones, roughly 96% of them appearing once. The source material was naive CD4+ T cells sorted from blood. As to subset: CD45RA+ positively selected. Every receptor here comes from a man between 18 and 29 years old in good health.

The V and J genes are TRBV7-3 and TRBJ2-3; TRBD2 agrees at 9 bases. The CDR3 loop spans 14 amino acids. Unmatched junction bases numbered 4, after V lost 5 bases and J lost 4 bases. Germline CDR1 and CDR2: SGHTA and FQGTGA. DNA of the CDR3: TGTGCCAGCAGCCGCGGGGGGGCCTCAGATACGCAGTATTTT. Its translation is CASSRGGASDTQYF.

This sequence joins TRBV5-1 and TRBJ1-4; 7 nucleotides agree with TRBD1. Germline V gene lookup returns CDR1 SGHRS and CDR2 YFSETQ. The junction had 6 bases not matched to a gene; V was cut back by 0 bases and J by 4 bases. There are 16 residues in the CDR3. DNA of the CDR3: TGCGCCAGCAGCTTGGAAGGGCAGGGGGTTAATGAAAAACTGTTTTTT. Its protein product is CASSLEGQGVNEKLFF.

The chain uses TRBV5-1 and TRBJ2-7, with 8 bases identical to TRBD1. From germline, CDR1 is SGHRS and CDR2 YFSETQ. CDR3 length: 15 residues. V trimming: 0 bases; J trimming: 4 bases; junction bases outside the gene matches: 6. CDR3 bases: TGCGCCAGCAGCTTGGGCGCAGGGGGCAAGTACGAGCAGTACTTC. It yields the protein CASSLGAGGKYEQYF.

The rearrangement uses TRBV25-1 and TRBJ1-6, with D uncertain. CDR1 MGHDK and CDR2 SYGVNS come from the germline V gene. This CDR3 is built from 16 residues. V lost 4 bases and J lost 14, with 24 bases in between. The CDR3 nucleotides read TGTGCCAGCAGTGGGGGTCAGATCGGTGTGGGGTTCACCCTCCACTTT. As protein: CASSGGQIGVGFTLHF.

This rearrangement joins TRBV5-6 to TRBJ2-5; TRBD1 might be the D (5 bases). Germline CDR1 SGHDT, CDR2 YYEEEE. The ends were cut back, 3 bases at V and 5 bases at J, with 11 bases in the middle. This CDR3 comprises 13 residues. The CDR3 DNA reads TGTGCCAGCAGCTCCAGGGATAGGGAGACCCAGTACTTC. It encodes CASSSRDRETQYF.

As for this clone: The identical CDR3 is also encoded by other nucleotide sequences in the sample. The CDR3 DNA is TGTGCCAGTAGTATTTACAGGGGAGAGACCCAGTACTTC. Residues: CASSIYRGETQYF. This chain connects TRBV19 to TRBJ2-5; 7 nucleotides match TRBD1. The CDR3 covers 13 residues. The V gene's germline CDR1 is LNHDA and CDR2 SQIVND (reference sequence). V lost 3 bases to trimming and J lost 4 bases; unmatched junction nucleotides: 2. Looking up the rest from reference TRBV19 and TRBJ2-5 gives the full variable domain: DGGITQSPKYLFRKEGQNVTLSCEQNLNHDAMYWYRQDPGQGLRLIYYSQIVNDFQKGDIAEGYSVSREKKESFPLTVTSAQKNPTAFYLCASSIYRGETQYFGPGTRLLVL.

The chain employs TRBV27 and TRBJ1-1; 8 bases map to TRBD1. The CDR3 is made up of 16 amino acids. The V segment lost 5 bases and the J segment 1 base; nucleotides outside the gene matches: 9. Germline lookup yields CDR1 MNHEY and CDR2 SMNVEV (reference sequence). The DNA of the CDR3 is TGTGCCAGCAGTCCCGACAGGGGCTCATGGAACACTGAAGCTTTCTTT. Protein sequence: CASSPDRGSWNTEAFF.

The chain recombines TRBV28 with TRBJ2-1; tentative D call: TRBD2 (7 bases). Germline-derived CDR1 and CDR2 are MDHEN and SYDVKM. Trimming shortened V by 5 bases and J by 9 bases, and 17 bases separated the two germline ends. The CDR3 has 14 residues. DNA of the CDR3: TGTGCCAGCAGTCCCATAAAGGGGGGGAGTGAGCAGTTCTTC. Amino acids: CASSPIKGGSEQFF.

This chain connects TRBV18 to TRBJ1-6, with D perhaps TRBD1 (5 bases). V was trimmed by 5 bases and J by 7 bases, leaving 12 bases between them. Germline V gene data show CDR1 as KGHSH and CDR2 as LQKENI. The CDR3 extends over 14 amino acids. The CDR3 region is CASSKDTGNSPLHF. CDR3 in DNA: TGTGCCAGCTCAAAGGACACCGGGAATTCACCCCTCCACTTT.

The chain is built from TRBV7-2 and TRBJ2-7; D is perhaps TRBD2 (6 bases). The CDR3 length is 13 residues. Trimming left V 5 bases short and J 6 bases short, with 14 bases between. Germline-derived CDR1 and CDR2 are SGHTA and FQGNSA. The CDR3 nucleotides are TGTGCCAGCAGCGGTCGCCCCGGGGGCGAGCAGTACTTC. Amino acids: CASSGRPGGEQYF. Drawing the rest from reference TRBV7-2 and TRBJ2-7, the complete variable domain is GAGVSQSPSNKVTEKGKDVELRCDPISGHTALYWYRQSLGQGLEFLIYFQGNSAPDKSGLPSDRFSAERTGGSVSTLTIQRTQQEDSAVYLCASSGRPGGEQYFGPGTRLTVT.

This chain connects TRBV4-1 to TRBJ1-6, with 7 bases matching TRBD1. Losses at the gene ends were 0 bases for V and 0 bases for J; bases not matched to a gene: 11. Germline V CDR1 and CDR2: MGHRA, YSYEKL. This CDR3 comprises 20 residues. The CDR3: CASSQDTGTALSSYNSPLHF. Here the CDR3 DNA reads TGCGCCAGCAGCCAAGATACCGGGACAGCCCTGAGCTCCTATAATTCACCCCTCCACTTT.

This rearrangement joins TRBV6-6 to TRBJ2-7, with 8 bases matching TRBD2. V shed 5 bases, J shed 2 bases, and the junction held 8 bases outside the gene matches. This CDR3 contains 15 residues. From germline, CDR1 is MNHNY and CDR2 SVGAGI (reference sequence). This CDR3 is CASSKPGLEPYEQYF. CDR3 DNA sequence: TGTGCCAGCAGTAAACCGGGACTAGAACCCTACGAGCAGTACTTC.

The rearrangement joins TRBV27 to TRBJ2-1; 9 bases align to TRBD2. CDR1 is MNHEY and CDR2 is SMNVEV in the germline V gene (reference sequence). This CDR3 spans 14 amino acids. Germline trimming cut 7 bases from V and 2 bases from J; bases unmatched to any gene: 3. The CDR3 protein is CASKVAGAYNEQFF. DNA for the CDR3: TGTGCCAGCAAGGTAGCGGGGGCCTACAATGAGCAGTTCTTC.

The V gene is TRBV10-1, the J gene TRBJ2-3; 9 bases are shared with TRBD2. V was clipped by 6 bases and J by 2 bases; unmatched bases: 12. The germline V gene encodes CDR1 WNHNN and CDR2 SYGVQD (reference sequence). The CDR3 loop spans 17 amino acids. CDR3 amino acids: CASSDFPRGGNTDTQYF. CDR3 DNA sequence: TGCGCCAGCAGCGACTTCCCGCGGGGGGGAAACACAGATACGCAGTATTTT.

Worth noting for this clone: Other DNA sequences within the sample encode an identical CDR3. The chain couples TRBV7-2 to TRBJ2-5; D might be TRBD1 (5 bases). Trimming took 1 base from V and 5 from J, leaving 8 bases between them. From germline, CDR1 is SGHTA and CDR2 FQGNSA. The CDR3 spans 13 residues. CDR3 loop: CASSLGRGETQYF. Here the CDR3 DNA reads TGTGCCAGCAGCTTAGGAAGGGGCGAGACCCAGTACTTC.

The chain couples TRBV25-1 to TRBJ2-3, with a tentative D call TRBD1 (6 bases). The V gene lost 1 base and the J gene lost 11 bases, with 19 bases spanning the gap. The germline V gene encodes CDR1 MGHDK and CDR2 SYGVNS. The CDR3 runs to 15 residues. The CDR3 DNA reads TGTGCCAGCAGTGAATCAGCCCGTCCGGGACAAGGGCAGTATTTT. Residues: CASSESARPGQGQYF.

V is TRBV5-1 and J is TRBJ1-5; D possibly corresponds to TRBD1 (5 bases). Deletions cut 2 bases from V and 3 bases from J, with 12 bases between. This CDR3 has 15 amino acids. The germline V gene has CDR1 SGHRS and CDR2 YFSETQ. The CDR3: CASSLHGTDNQPQHF. CDR3 in DNA: TGCGCCAGCAGCTTACACGGGACGGACAATCAGCCCCAGCATTTT.

The chain employs TRBV5-1 and TRBJ1-1; D is undetermined. With 3 bases removed from V and 3 bases from J, the gap between germline ends came to 12 bases. The germline gives CDR1 SGHRS, CDR2 YFSETQ. The CDR3 covers 14 residues. The CDR3 spells CASSSPPAYTEAFF. CDR3 nucleotide sequence: TGCGCCAGCAGCTCCCCGCCTGCGTACACTGAAGCTTTCTTT.

Of note for this clone: The sample has other DNA sequences that encode this CDR3 too. This rearrangement joins TRBV30 to TRBJ2-3; 7 bases are shared with TRBD2. The CDR3 consists of 12 residues. After removal of 2 bases from V and 6 bases from J, the junction contained 2 bases not matched to a gene. The germline V gene has CDR1 GTSNPN and CDR2 SVGIG (reference sequence). The CDR3 loop is CAWSLLADTQYF. In DNA form, the CDR3 reads TGTGCCTGGAGTCTACTAGCGGATACGCAGTATTTT. Full variable domain (outside the CDR3, taken from reference TRBV30 and TRBJ2-3): SQTIHQWPATLVQPVGSPLSLECTVEGTSNPNLYWYRQAAGRGLQLLFYSVGIGQISSEVPQNLSASRPQDRQFILSSKKLLLSDSGFYLCAWSLLADTQYFGPGTRLTVL.

This rearrangement joins TRBV2 to TRBJ1-2, with D maybe TRBD1 (5 bases). The V gene's germline CDR1 is SNHLY and CDR2 FYNNEI. This CDR3 comprises 12 residues. V was cut by 7 bases and J by 1 base, with 7 bases left in between. The CDR3 is CASTDSNYGYTF. The CDR3 DNA is TGTGCCAGCACTGACAGTAACTATGGCTACACCTTC. The full variable domain, its missing parts supplied by reference TRBV2 and TRBJ1-2, is EPEVTQTPSHQVTQMGQEVILRCVPISNHLYFYWYRQILGQKVEFLVSFYNNEISEKSEIFDDQFSVERPDGSNFTLKIRSTKLEDSAMYFCASTDSNYGYTFGSGTRLTVV.

The rearrangement links TRBV30 to TRBJ1-3, with a possible D match to TRBD1 (6 bases). V gave up 5 bases and J gave up 0 bases, with 14 bases separating them. The CDR3 has 15 amino acids. CDR1 and CDR2 from the germline V gene are GTSNPN and SVGIG (reference sequence). The CDR3 DNA reads TGTGCCTGGCAGGGGCCAGAGCGCTCTGGAAACACCATATATTTT. Protein sequence: CAWQGPERSGNTIYF.

The chain recombines TRBV5-1 with TRBJ2-3, with D tentatively TRBD1 (6 bases). The germline V gene has CDR1 SGHRS and CDR2 YFSETQ. The CDR3 has 16 amino acids. V was pared by 1 base and J by 2 bases, with 14 bases between. CDR3 amino acids: CASSLPTGTSTDTQYF. Here the CDR3 DNA reads TGCGCCAGCAGCTTGCCGACAGGCACTTCCACAGATACGCAGTATTTT.

The chain links TRBV28 to TRBJ2-7, with D maybe TRBD1 (6 bases). Trimming removed 5 bases from V and 2 bases from J, with 22 bases in between. In germline, CDR1 is MDHEN, CDR2 SYDVKM. The CDR3 loop spans 17 amino acids. In nucleotides, the CDR3 is TGTGCCAGCAGTCCCATATTCCCGCGACAGGTTACCTACGAGCAGTACTTC. Protein sequence: CASSPIFPRQVTYEQYF.

The rearrangement links TRBV5-6 to TRBJ1-1, with TRBD1 as a possible D gene (5 bases). The CDR3 totals 14 residues. Germline CDR1 SGHDT, CDR2 YYEEEE. V was shortened by 4 bases and J by 7 bases, with 17 bases between the two germline ends. CDR3 DNA sequence: TGTGCCAGCAGCCGTCCGGGGGACGGCGATGAAGCTTTCTTT. The encoded protein is CASSRPGDGDEAFF.

The chain carries TRBV11-2 and TRBJ2-2, with D tentatively TRBD2 (6 bases). The germline V and J ends were trimmed by 2 bases and 4 bases, with 11 bases remaining between them. CDR1 is SGHAT, CDR2 FQNNGV, per germline. The CDR3 contains 15 residues. In DNA form, the CDR3 reads TGTGCCAGCAGCTTAAGGCGGGAAGGCACCGGGGAGCTGTTTTTT. Protein product: CASSLRREGTGELFF.

V and J are TRBV6-1 and TRBJ1-2; D is uncertain. V lost 3 bases to trimming and J lost 8 bases, with 13 bases between them. This CDR3 has 13 residues. Germline V gives CDR1 MNHNS, CDR2 SASEGT. CDR3 sequence (DNA): TGTGCCAGCAGTGAGACGGTGATAGGCGGCTACACCTTC. Residues: CASSETVIGGYTF.

The CDR3 nucleotides read TGTGCCAGCAGCCTCGCGGATGGGAACACTGAAGCTTTCTTT. This sequence encodes CASSLADGNTEAFF. The rearrangement uses TRBV5-4 and TRBJ1-1, with D hard to call. V was trimmed by 4 bases and J by 1 base, leaving 11 bases between them. The CDR3 covers 14 residues. Germline CDR1 and CDR2: SGHNT and YYREEE (reference sequence).

The sample holds one count of this clone. Written as DNA, the CDR3 is TGTGCCAGCAGCTGGGAGCGAAGCTCCTACAATGAGCAGTTCTTC. Encoded protein: CASSWERSSYNEQFF. This sequence joins TRBV7-2 and TRBJ2-1, with TRBD2 as a possible D gene (5 bases). The V gene lost 4 bases and the J gene lost 0 bases, with 10 bases spanning the gap. The CDR3 contains 15 residues. Germline V gene data show CDR1 as SGHTA and CDR2 as FQGNSA.

In the case of this clone: Within the sample, other DNA sequences also encode this same CDR3. The chain uses TRBV5-5 and TRBJ2-7, with D possibly matching TRBD1 (5 bases). V gave up 0 bases and J gave up 2 bases, with 9 bases separating them. CDR1 SGHKS and CDR2 YYEKEE come from the germline V gene (reference sequence). This CDR3 is 14 amino acids long. The DNA of the CDR3 is TGTGCCAGCAGCTTGGTAGGGGTCCCCTACGAGCAGTACTTC. Translating it yields CASSLVGVPYEQYF.

The chain recombines TRBV7-6 with TRBJ2-7; D unresolved. Germline V gene sequence: CDR1 SGHVS, CDR2 FNYEAQ. The CDR3 has 15 residues. Trimming removed 1 base from V and 0 bases from J, with 10 bases in between. Here the CDR3 DNA reads TGTGCCAGCAGCTTAGGCTTGAGGAGCTCCTACGAGCAGTACTTC. This sequence encodes CASSLGLRSSYEQYF.